This T cell receptor (beta chain) came from a study of a mutant IDH1 vaccine in newly diagnosed glioma. Study at large: Investigators started vaccination 4-6 weeks after radiotherapy alone, or with temozolomide cycles. Most patients had received both radiotherapy and temozolomide, the prior options being radiotherapy, temozolomide, or both.

The sample's time point: week 35, safety follow-up. One vaccine dose held 300 ug of mutant IDH1 20-mer peptide and came with topical imiquimod. Astrocytomas that were new, WHO grade 3 or 4, IDH1-mutant and ATRX-lost were present in the donors. This clone showed up just a few times. Its antigen remains unknown. Germline CDR1 reads GTSNPN; CDR2 reads SVGIG (reference sequence). The CDR3 is 11 residues long. Trimming shortened V by 2 bases and J by 9 bases, and 10 bases separated the two germline ends. Method: immunoSEQ multiplex PCR; TCRdb's copy keeps in-frame clones and lacks some. Counted here are about 26,000 clones, around four fifths occurring once; the ten biggest clones make up roughly 33%.

The clonotype originates from a man aged 25 to 45 with glioma. The V call is TRBV30, the J call TRBJ1-1; weak D call: TRBD1 (6 bases). The sequencing used PBMCs, collected from a glioma patient whose treatment included an IDH1 peptide vaccine. CDR3 region: CAWSPGQQAFF. The CDR3 nucleotides are TGTGCCTGGAGTCCCGGACAGCAAGCTTTCTTT.